This is a list of T cell receptor beta chains from one sample in a study of blood T cells in healthy people across ages. Via MiXCR, TCRdb re-called the 5' RACE reads, giving one row per CDR3 protein. Among 920,000 or so distinct CDR3 sequences listed, 35% to 55% were seen once. Sequencing used blood. These receptors all stem from a woman aged 55-69 years in good health. Each CDR3 is given with its conserved first and last residue. Each record gives: J gene, CDR3 length, V gene, D gene, clone size, CDR3 protein, CDR3 DNA. D genes are given only for firm matches. Expanded clones are given a class, and other clones once, few, many or no size at all.

j_call: TRBJ2-5
cdr3_length: 14
v_call: TRBV28
d_call: TRBD1
clone_size: NA
cdr3_aa: CASRRTGGFDEQYF
cdr3_nt: TGTGCCAGCAGAAGGACAGGGGGCTTCGATGAGCAGTACTTC

j_call: TRBJ1-1
cdr3_length: 15
v_call: TRBV6-5
d_call: NA
clone_size: once
cdr3_aa: CASSYSRRGGAEAFF
cdr3_nt: TGTGCCAGCAGTTACTCGAGAAGGGGTGGGGCCGAAGCTTTCTTT

j_call: TRBJ2-3
cdr3_length: 14
v_call: TRBV30
d_call: TRBD2
clone_size: NA
cdr3_aa: CAWRVAGGRPTQYF
cdr3_nt: TGTGCCTGGAGGGTAGCGGGAGGAAGACCTACGCAGTATTTT

j_call: TRBJ2-3
cdr3_length: 17
v_call: TRBV27
d_call: TRBD2
clone_size: NA
cdr3_aa: CASSLFGLAGGLDTQYF
cdr3_nt: TGTGCCAGCAGTTTATTCGGACTAGCGGGAGGGTTAGATACGCAGTATTTT

j_call: TRBJ1-4
cdr3_length: 13
v_call: TRBV28
d_call: TRBD1
clone_size: NA
cdr3_aa: CAGGDSRNEKLFF
cdr3_nt: TGTGCGGGGGGGGACAGTCGTAATGAAAAACTGTTTTTT

j_call: TRBJ1-2
cdr3_length: 13
v_call: TRBV2
d_call: NA
clone_size: NA
cdr3_aa: CASSHSTNYGYTF
cdr3_nt: TGTGCCAGCAGTCATAGTACTAACTATGGCTACACCTTC

j_call: TRBJ2-1
cdr3_length: 15
v_call: TRBV13
d_call: TRBD2
clone_size: NA
cdr3_aa: CASSLGHGRYNEQFF
cdr3_nt: TGTGCCAGCAGCTTAGGCCACGGGAGGTACAATGAGCAGTTCTTC

j_call: TRBJ2-3
cdr3_length: 12
v_call: TRBV9
d_call: NA
clone_size: NA
cdr3_aa: CASGLNRDTQYF
cdr3_nt: TGTGCCAGCGGACTAAACCGAGATACGCAGTATTTT

j_call: TRBJ2-1
cdr3_length: 15
v_call: TRBV20-1
d_call: TRBD2
clone_size: NA
cdr3_aa: CSARGASGAYNEQFF
cdr3_nt: TGCAGTGCTAGAGGGGCTAGCGGGGCCTACAATGAGCAGTTCTTC

j_call: TRBJ2-1
cdr3_length: 21
v_call: TRBV20-1
d_call: TRBD2
clone_size: NA
cdr3_aa: CSASMPGAFLAGGRISYEQFF
cdr3_nt: TGCAGTGCTAGTATGCCGGGGGCCTTTCTAGCGGGAGGGAGAATCTCCTACGAGCAGTTCTTC

j_call: TRBJ2-7
cdr3_length: 17
v_call: TRBV28
d_call: TRBD2
clone_size: NA
cdr3_aa: CASSLRLTLAAYNEQYF
cdr3_nt: TGTGCCAGCAGTTTGAGGCTGACACTAGCGGCCTACAATGAGCAGTACTTC

j_call: TRBJ1-5
cdr3_length: 17
v_call: TRBV6-1
d_call: NA
clone_size: NA
cdr3_aa: CASSEVHGGGSNQPQHF
cdr3_nt: TGTGCCAGCAGTGAGGTCCACGGGGGTGGAAGCAATCAGCCCCAGCATTTT

j_call: TRBJ2-7
cdr3_length: 15
v_call: TRBV24-1
d_call: TRBD1
clone_size: NA
cdr3_aa: CATSGRQGASYEQYF
cdr3_nt: TGTGCCACCAGTGGGAGACAGGGGGCATCCTACGAGCAGTACTTC

j_call: TRBJ2-3
cdr3_length: 15
v_call: TRBV20-1
d_call: TRBD2
clone_size: NA
cdr3_aa: CSVRESGVGTDTQYF
cdr3_nt: TGCAGTGTGCGGGAGAGCGGAGTGGGCACAGATACGCAGTATTTT

j_call: TRBJ2-7
cdr3_length: 13
v_call: TRBV25-1
d_call: NA
clone_size: few
cdr3_aa: CASSGVGFYEQYF
cdr3_nt: TGTGCCAGCAGTGGGGTTGGGTTCTACGAGCAGTACTTC

j_call: TRBJ2-1
cdr3_length: 14
v_call: TRBV10-2
d_call: NA
clone_size: NA
cdr3_aa: CASSEGTLRDEQFF
cdr3_nt: TGCGCCAGCAGTGAGGGGACCCTACGGGATGAGCAGTTCTTC

j_call: TRBJ2-3
cdr3_length: 11
v_call: TRBV20-1
d_call: NA
clone_size: NA
cdr3_aa: CSVKWADTQYF
cdr3_nt: TGCAGCGTAAAATGGGCAGATACGCAGTATTTT

j_call: TRBJ2-7
cdr3_length: 14
v_call: TRBV25-1
d_call: NA
clone_size: NA
cdr3_aa: CATRSPFRTYEQYF
cdr3_nt: TGTGCCACGCGAAGTCCGTTTAGAACTTACGAGCAGTACTTC

j_call: TRBJ1-1
cdr3_length: 14
v_call: TRBV24-1
d_call: NA
clone_size: NA
cdr3_aa: CATSRADFNTEAFF
cdr3_nt: TGTGCCACCAGCCGGGCGGACTTTAACACTGAAGCTTTCTTT

j_call: TRBJ2-4
cdr3_length: 18
v_call: TRBV4-1
d_call: NA
clone_size: few
cdr3_aa: CASSQETRLVGAKNIQYF
cdr3_nt: TGCGCCAGCAGCCAAGAGACTAGATTGGTTGGAGCCAAAAACATTCAGTACTTC

j_call: TRBJ1-5
cdr3_length: 15
v_call: TRBV10-3
d_call: TRBD1
clone_size: few
cdr3_aa: CAISAGDSANQPQHF
cdr3_nt: TGTGCCATCAGTGCCGGGGACAGCGCCAATCAGCCCCAGCATTTT

j_call: TRBJ2-1
cdr3_length: 14
v_call: TRBV3-1
d_call: NA
clone_size: NA
cdr3_aa: CASSQAQGYNEQFF
cdr3_nt: TGTGCCAGCAGCCAAGCACAGGGATACAATGAGCAGTTCTTC

j_call: TRBJ2-3
cdr3_length: 15
v_call: TRBV18
d_call: TRBD2
clone_size: NA
cdr3_aa: CASSRGTSQRDTQYF
cdr3_nt: TGTGCCAGCTCACGAGGGACTAGCCAGCGGGATACGCAGTATTTT

j_call: TRBJ2-3
cdr3_length: 15
v_call: TRBV11-2
d_call: TRBD1
clone_size: NA
cdr3_aa: CASSLDGTDTDTQYF
cdr3_nt: TGTGCCAGCAGCTTAGATGGGACAGACACAGATACGCAGTATTTT

j_call: TRBJ2-1
cdr3_length: 15
v_call: TRBV18
d_call: TRBD2
clone_size: NA
cdr3_aa: CASSPSGTNYNEQFF
cdr3_nt: TGTGCCAGCTCACCGTCCGGGACTAACTACAATGAGCAGTTCTTC

j_call: TRBJ2-1
cdr3_length: 17
v_call: TRBV12-3/TRBV12-4
d_call: TRBD2
clone_size: few
cdr3_aa: CASSLATLAGVFNEQFF
cdr3_nt: TGTGCCAGCAGTTTAGCTACACTAGCGGGAGTGTTTAATGAGCAGTTCTTC

j_call: TRBJ2-3
cdr3_length: 15
v_call: TRBV7-2
d_call: TRBD2
clone_size: NA
cdr3_aa: CASRVTSGAPDTQYF
cdr3_nt: TGTGCCAGCAGAGTGACTAGCGGGGCACCAGATACGCAGTATTTT

j_call: TRBJ1-2
cdr3_length: 14
v_call: TRBV30
d_call: TRBD1
clone_size: NA
cdr3_aa: CAWSAGTASYGYTF
cdr3_nt: TGTGCCTGGAGTGCCGGGACAGCTTCCTATGGCTACACCTTC

j_call: TRBJ2-3
cdr3_length: 16
v_call: TRBV7-8
d_call: NA
clone_size: NA
cdr3_aa: CASSWPGGGIRDTQYF
cdr3_nt: TGTGCCAGCAGCTGGCCTGGGGGGGGCATTAGAGATACGCAGTATTTT

j_call: TRBJ1-5
cdr3_length: 16
v_call: TRBV12-3/TRBV12-4
d_call: NA
clone_size: few
cdr3_aa: CASSPGTSYSNQPQHF
cdr3_nt: TGTGCCAGCAGCCCCGGGACATCTTATAGCAATCAGCCCCAGCATTTT

j_call: TRBJ2-5
cdr3_length: 15
v_call: TRBV7-3
d_call: NA
clone_size: few
cdr3_aa: CASSLSGSRQETQYF
cdr3_nt: TGTGCCAGCAGCTTAAGTGGGAGTCGGCAAGAGACCCAGTACTTC

j_call: TRBJ2-1
cdr3_length: 13
v_call: TRBV27
d_call: NA
clone_size: once
cdr3_aa: CASSSLLQSVQFF
cdr3_nt: TGTGCCAGCAGTTCGTTGTTGCAGAGCGTGCAGTTCTTC

j_call: TRBJ2-7
cdr3_length: 15
v_call: TRBV21-1
d_call: NA
clone_size: NA
cdr3_aa: CANSKATGVSYEQYF
cdr3_nt: TGTGCCAACAGCAAAGCGACGGGCGTCTCCTACGAGCAGTACTTC

j_call: TRBJ2-7
cdr3_length: 15
v_call: TRBV4-1
d_call: TRBD2
clone_size: few
cdr3_aa: CASSQELAGAYEQYF
cdr3_nt: TGCGCCAGCAGCCAAGAACTAGCGGGGGCCTACGAGCAGTACTTC

j_call: TRBJ2-1
cdr3_length: 15
v_call: TRBV20-1
d_call: TRBD2
clone_size: NA
cdr3_aa: CSARDPGGPNDEQFF
cdr3_nt: TGCAGTGCTAGAGATCCGGGAGGGCCGAACGACGAGCAGTTCTTC

j_call: TRBJ2-1
cdr3_length: 17
v_call: TRBV20-1
d_call: NA
clone_size: NA
cdr3_aa: CSARPYAQGGLYNEQFF
cdr3_nt: TGCAGTGCTAGACCTTACGCCCAGGGGGGACTCTACAATGAGCAGTTCTTC

j_call: TRBJ1-1
cdr3_length: 13
v_call: TRBV7-6
d_call: NA
clone_size: many
cdr3_aa: CASSLDLSGEAFF
cdr3_nt: TGTGCCAGCAGCTTAGACCTCTCGGGTGAAGCTTTCTTT

j_call: TRBJ1-5
cdr3_length: 15
v_call: TRBV4-3
d_call: NA
clone_size: NA
cdr3_aa: CASSQVRGANQPQHF
cdr3_nt: TGCGCCAGCAGCCAAGTACGAGGGGCCAATCAGCCCCAGCATTTT

j_call: TRBJ2-7
cdr3_length: 13
v_call: TRBV11-2
d_call: TRBD1
clone_size: NA
cdr3_aa: CASTRDRVEEQYF
cdr3_nt: TGTGCCAGCACCAGGGACAGGGTGGAAGAGCAGTACTTC

j_call: TRBJ2-7
cdr3_length: 13
v_call: TRBV20-1
d_call: NA
clone_size: NA
cdr3_aa: CSVKVAASYEQYF
cdr3_nt: TGCAGTGTGAAGGTAGCGGCATCCTACGAGCAGTACTTC

j_call: TRBJ2-3
cdr3_length: 14
v_call: TRBV18
d_call: NA
clone_size: NA
cdr3_aa: CASSPGPEADTQYF
cdr3_nt: TGTGCCAGCTCACCGGGTCCAGAGGCAGATACGCAGTATTTT

j_call: TRBJ2-7
cdr3_length: 17
v_call: TRBV12-3/TRBV12-4
d_call: NA
clone_size: NA
cdr3_aa: CASSLRGLGPWPYEQYF
cdr3_nt: TGTGCCAGCAGTTTACGGGGCTTAGGGCCATGGCCCTACGAGCAGTACTTC

j_call: TRBJ2-1
cdr3_length: 15
v_call: TRBV6-1
d_call: NA
clone_size: NA
cdr3_aa: CASRTTTSSYNEQFF
cdr3_nt: TGTGCCAGCAGGACGACTACGAGCTCCTACAATGAGCAGTTCTTC

j_call: TRBJ2-1
cdr3_length: 15
v_call: TRBV10-3
d_call: TRBD2
clone_size: NA
cdr3_aa: CAISELRAGGDEQFF
cdr3_nt: TGTGCCATCAGTGAGCTCCGTGCGGGAGGAGATGAGCAGTTCTTC

j_call: TRBJ2-1
cdr3_length: 16
v_call: TRBV21-1
d_call: NA
clone_size: few
cdr3_aa: CASIPDGADCFNEQFF
cdr3_nt: TGTGCCAGCATTCCGGATGGGGCGGACTGCTTCAATGAGCAGTTCTTC

j_call: TRBJ2-3
cdr3_length: 16
v_call: TRBV11-2
d_call: TRBD1
clone_size: NA
cdr3_aa: CASSPPRDRFLDTQYF
cdr3_nt: TGTGCCAGCAGCCCCCCCCGGGACAGATTTCTAGATACGCAGTATTTT

j_call: TRBJ2-7
cdr3_length: 16
v_call: TRBV5-1
d_call: NA
clone_size: few
cdr3_aa: CASSLDRGITAYEQYF
cdr3_nt: TGCGCCAGCAGCTTGGATCGGGGTATCACGGCCTACGAGCAGTACTTC

j_call: TRBJ1-2
cdr3_length: 17
v_call: TRBV6-1
d_call: NA
clone_size: few
cdr3_aa: CASSEPIEGTAVYGYTF
cdr3_nt: TGTGCCAGCAGTGAACCCATTGAAGGGACGGCGGTCTATGGCTACACCTTC

j_call: TRBJ2-5
cdr3_length: 16
v_call: TRBV7-8
d_call: TRBD1
clone_size: NA
cdr3_aa: CASSLAHRTGNNEQYF
cdr3_nt: TGTGCCAGCAGCTTAGCGCATCGGACAGGGAACAATGAGCAGTACTTC

j_call: TRBJ1-2
cdr3_length: 15
v_call: TRBV9
d_call: TRBD1
clone_size: few
cdr3_aa: CASSVPQGASYGYTF
cdr3_nt: TGTGCCAGCAGCGTACCACAGGGGGCAAGCTATGGCTACACCTTC

j_call: TRBJ2-2
cdr3_length: 14
v_call: TRBV10-1
d_call: NA
clone_size: NA
cdr3_aa: CASSIQGTTGELFF
cdr3_nt: TGCGCCAGCAGTATACAGGGAACGACCGGGGAGCTGTTTTTT

j_call: TRBJ2-3
cdr3_length: 14
v_call: TRBV11-1
d_call: NA
clone_size: NA
cdr3_aa: CASSLVGGEDTQYF
cdr3_nt: TGTGCCAGCAGCTTAGTCGGAGGGGAGGACACGCAGTATTTT

j_call: TRBJ1-2
cdr3_length: 15
v_call: TRBV4-1
d_call: TRBD1
clone_size: few
cdr3_aa: CASSQDRAGGYGYTF
cdr3_nt: TGCGCCAGCAGCCAAGATAGAGCAGGGGGCTATGGCTACACCTTC